Below are 14 T cell receptor beta chains sequenced from a single sample in a study of regulatory T cells in long-lasting Graves disease. The time point here: newly diagnosed GD, antithyroid drugs for less than 3 months. RNA from PBMCs was the source of the TCR library. Arm-PCR of CDR3 regions and iRepertoire HTBI primers were the basis on which TCR beta libraries were built. TCRdb called the multiplex PCR reads again in MiXCR, with one record for every CDR3 protein. The sample carries more than 400,000 distinct CDR3 sequences, about 17% recorded once. These data were likewise used in another study, on T cells in Graves' hyperthyroidism and ophthalmopathy.

The material sequenced was peripheral blood mononuclear cells (PBMCs), taken at new diagnosis, from a patient treated with antithyroid drugs. The receptors come from a woman aged 25 to 45 with Graves disease.

CDR3 residues: CSARLAAGYYEQYF. The DNA for the CDR3 is TGCAGTGCTCGTTTAGCAGCGGGGTACTACGAGCAGTACTTC. V and J are TRBV20-1 and TRBJ2-7, with TRBD2 matching over 7 bases. CDR1 DFQATT and CDR2 SNEGSKA come from the germline V gene (reference sequence). The CDR3 contains 14 residues. Losses at the gene ends were 5 bases for V and 3 bases for J; bases not matched to a gene: 10.

At least ten counts were recorded for this clonotype. This chain uses TRBV28 with TRBJ2-7; D gene unclear. The V and J ends lost 5 bases and 0 bases respectively, with 5 bases between them. The CDR3 has 12 amino acids. Germline V gene lookup returns CDR1 MDHEN and CDR2 SYDVKM. CDR3 in DNA: TGTGCCAGCAGTCTCCCCTCCTACGAGCAGTACTTC. This translates into CASSLPSYEQYF.

At least ten counts were recorded for this clonotype. This CDR3 is CASTAPSFHNEQFF. In DNA form, the CDR3 reads TGTGCCAGCACGGCGCCTAGTTTTCACAATGAGCAGTTCTTC. The chain links TRBV7-2 to TRBJ2-1; D gene ambiguous. CDR1 SGHTA and CDR2 FQGNSA come from the germline V gene. V lost 7 bases to trimming and J lost 5 bases, with 15 bases between them. This CDR3 has 14 amino acids.

Many counts were recorded for this clonotype. V and J are TRBV7-9 and TRBJ2-1; no reliable D call. CDR1 is SEHNR and CDR2 is FQNEAQ in the germline V gene (reference sequence). The CDR3 is 13 amino acids. The ends were cut back, 2 bases at V and 3 bases at J, with 5 bases in the middle. The CDR3 region has the DNA TGTGCCAGCAGCTTACAGGTCTACAATGAGCAGTTCTTC. Translating it yields CASSLQVYNEQFF.

The chain joins TRBV20-1 to TRBJ1-2; D perhaps matches TRBD1 (5 bases). The CDR3 has 12 amino acids. V was clipped by 6 bases and J by 7 bases, with 15 bases between them. Germline loops: CDR1 DFQATT, CDR2 SNEGSKA (reference sequence). The CDR3 DNA follows: TGCAGTGCCGTTCGGGGGATCGGTGGCTACACCTTC. Amino acid sequence: CSAVRGIGGYTF.

This sequence joins TRBV19 and TRBJ2-7; 8 nucleotides match TRBD2. The CDR3 covers 15 residues. The V segment lost 3 bases and the J segment 2 bases; nucleotides outside the gene matches: 6. Germline-derived CDR1 and CDR2 are LNHDA and SQIVND (reference sequence). Written as DNA, the CDR3 is TGTGCCAGTAGTATGATGCGGGAGGCAACCTACGAGCAGTACTTC. It is translated as CASSMMREATYEQYF.

The table lists this clonotype with a few counts. The J gene is TRBJ1-5, the V gene TRBV28; D ambiguous. This CDR3 is 14 amino acids long. With 6 bases removed from V and 7 bases from J, the gap between germline ends came to 16 bases. Germline V CDR1 and CDR2: MDHEN, SYDVKM. The CDR3 loop reads CASSPSGLGQPQHF. In DNA form, the CDR3 reads TGTGCCAGCAGCCCGAGTGGATTGGGCCAGCCCCAGCATTTT.

This clonotype was observed many times. V and J are TRBV28 and TRBJ2-3, with TRBD2 as a possible D gene (5 bases). This CDR3 has 16 residues. Germline V gives CDR1 MDHEN, CDR2 SYDVKM. Trimming took off 7 bases at V and 1 base at J, with 18 bases between the two ends. The DNA for the CDR3 is TGTGCCAGCACCTCGGACCGGGGAGTCGGCACAGATACGCAGTATTTT. Translated: CASTSDRGVGTDTQYF.

There are many counts of this clonotype. This rearrangement joins TRBV7-9 to TRBJ2-7; 9 nucleotides match TRBD1. Trimming at V came to 2 bases and at J to 5 bases, leaving 1 base not matched to a gene. Germline V gene sequence: CDR1 SEHNR, CDR2 FQNEAQ (reference sequence). There are 13 residues in the CDR3. CDR3 bases: TGTGCCAGCAGCTTAAGGACAGGGGACGAGCAGTACTTC. Amino acids: CASSLRTGDEQYF.

This clonotype appeared many times. The CDR3 loop reads CASSPDRAEQYF. DNA for the CDR3: TGTGCCAGCAGTCCGGACAGGGCCGAGCAGTACTTC. This chain joins TRBV6-1 and TRBJ2-7, with TRBD1 matching 8 bases. The CDR3 covers 12 residues. CDR1 and CDR2 from the germline V gene are MNHNS and SASEGT. Losses at the gene ends were 5 bases for V and 6 bases for J; bases not matched to a gene: 3.

At least ten counts were recorded for this clonotype. V is TRBV27 and J is TRBJ1-1; D not certain. The germline V gene has CDR1 MNHEY and CDR2 SMNVEV (reference sequence). This CDR3 region has 13 residues. V was trimmed by 2 bases and J by 3 bases, leaving 7 bases between them. CDR3 nucleotides: TGTGCCAGCAGTTTAACGGCCTACACTGAAGCTTTCTTT. Its protein is CASSLTAYTEAFF.

This clonotype was counted many times. CDR3 sequence: CASSYGQVSSYEQYF. DNA for the CDR3: TGTGCCAGCAGTTATGGACAGGTGAGCTCCTACGAGCAGTACTTC. The V call is TRBV6-5, the J call TRBJ2-7; 7 bases agree with TRBD1. Germline lookup yields CDR1 MNHEY and CDR2 SVGAGI. The junction had 5 bases not matched to a gene; V was cut back by 3 bases and J by 0 bases. This CDR3 is built from 15 residues.

This clonotype was recorded a few times. V usage is TRBV6-2 or TRBV6-3 and J usage is TRBJ2-1, with D perhaps given as TRBD1 or TRBD2 (5 bases each). Germline lookup yields CDR1 MNHEY and CDR2 SVGEGT. This CDR3 is built from 13 residues. Trimming stripped 9 bases from V and 2 bases from J, with 11 bases between. CDR3 in amino acids: CARPGAPYNEQFF. The DNA of the CDR3 is TGTGCCAGACCCGGGGCTCCCTACAATGAGCAGTTCTTC.

The CDR3, as DNA: TGTGCCAGCAGGGCTTACAGGGGATCCCTTAATCAGCCCCAGCATTTT. It encodes CASRAYRGSLNQPQHF. The chain carries TRBV6-1 and TRBJ1-5; 7 bases align to TRBD1. The J segment lost 4 bases and the V segment lost 6 bases, leaving 12 bases of the junction unmatched. Per the germline V gene, CDR1 is MNHNS and CDR2 is SASEGT. The CDR3 has 16 amino acids.